This T cell receptor beta chain was profiled in a study of blood T cells in healthy people across ages. This CDR3 region has 13 residues. Trimming stripped 5 bases from V and 2 bases from J, with 10 bases between. Germline-derived CDR1 and CDR2 are PRHDT and FYEKMQ (reference sequence). In its sample, this clonotype was seen a few times. A second PCR, run for about 7 to 11 cycles, used a sample-barcoded 5' primer plus a J-beta primer mix. TCRdb redid the calling of the 5' RACE reads with MiXCR, one entry per CDR3 protein. The sample lists about 1,400,000 distinct CDR3 sequences, around two fifths occurring once.

The clonotype comes from a young woman in good health. The genes are TRBV13 and TRBJ2-7; D might be TRBD2 (5 bases). The sequenced sample consisted of blood. CDR3 bases: TGTGCCAGCAGCGTGCTTAGCGCCTACGAGCAGTACTTC. This sequence encodes CASSVLSAYEQYF.